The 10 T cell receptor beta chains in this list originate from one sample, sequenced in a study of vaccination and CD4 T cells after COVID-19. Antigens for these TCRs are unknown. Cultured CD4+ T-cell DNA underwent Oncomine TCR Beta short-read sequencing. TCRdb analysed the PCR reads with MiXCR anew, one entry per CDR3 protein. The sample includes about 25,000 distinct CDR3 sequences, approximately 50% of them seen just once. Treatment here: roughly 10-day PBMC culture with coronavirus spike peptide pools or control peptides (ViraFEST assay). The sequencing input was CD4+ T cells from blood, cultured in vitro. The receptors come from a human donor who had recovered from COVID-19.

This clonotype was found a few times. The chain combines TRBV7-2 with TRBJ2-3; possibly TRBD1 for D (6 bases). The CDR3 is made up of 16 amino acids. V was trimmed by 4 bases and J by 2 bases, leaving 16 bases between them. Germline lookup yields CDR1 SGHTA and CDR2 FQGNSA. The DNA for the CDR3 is TGTGCCAGCAGCTCGCTTAGGGACATCTACACAGATACGCAGTATTTT. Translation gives CASSSLRDIYTDTQYF.

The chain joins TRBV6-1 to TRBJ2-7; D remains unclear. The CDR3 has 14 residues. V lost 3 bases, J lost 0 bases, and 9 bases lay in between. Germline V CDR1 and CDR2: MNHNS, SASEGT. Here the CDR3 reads CASSDMDVSYEQYF. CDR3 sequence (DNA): TGTGCCAGCAGTGACATGGACGTCTCCTACGAGCAGTACTTC.

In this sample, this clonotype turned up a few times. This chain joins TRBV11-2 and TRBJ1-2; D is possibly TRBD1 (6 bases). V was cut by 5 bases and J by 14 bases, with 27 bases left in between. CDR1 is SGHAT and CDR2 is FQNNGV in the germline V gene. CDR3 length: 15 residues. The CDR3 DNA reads TGTGCCAGCAGCGCCGCCGGGGGGCTATGGAGCTACAGGACCTTC. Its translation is CASSAAGGLWSYRTF.

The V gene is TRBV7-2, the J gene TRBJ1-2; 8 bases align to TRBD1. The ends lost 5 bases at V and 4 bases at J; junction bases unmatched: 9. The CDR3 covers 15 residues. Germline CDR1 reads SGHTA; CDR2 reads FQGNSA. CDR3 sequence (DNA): TGTGCCAGCAGCCCCCCGGGGACAGGAGTCTATGGCTACACCTTC. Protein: CASSPPGTGVYGYTF.

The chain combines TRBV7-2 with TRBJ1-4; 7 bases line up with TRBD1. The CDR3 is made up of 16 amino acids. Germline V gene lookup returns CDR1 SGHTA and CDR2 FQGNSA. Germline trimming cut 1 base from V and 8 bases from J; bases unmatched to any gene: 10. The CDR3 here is CASSLGDRVGSEKLFF. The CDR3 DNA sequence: TGTGCCAGCAGCTTAGGCGACAGGGTAGGGTCCGAAAAACTGTTTTTT.

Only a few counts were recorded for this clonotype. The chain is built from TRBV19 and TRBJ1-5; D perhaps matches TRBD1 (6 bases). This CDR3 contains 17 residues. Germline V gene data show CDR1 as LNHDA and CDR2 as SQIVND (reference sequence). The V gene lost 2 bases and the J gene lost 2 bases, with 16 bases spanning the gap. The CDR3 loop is CASSIRRGGWGNQPQHF. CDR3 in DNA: TGTGCCAGTAGTATAAGGAGGGGGGGCTGGGGCAATCAGCCCCAGCATTTT. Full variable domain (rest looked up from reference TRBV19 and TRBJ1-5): DGGITQSPKYLFRKEGQNVTLSCEQNLNHDAMYWYRQDPGQGLRLIYYSQIVNDFQKGDIAEGYSVSREKKESFPLTVTSAQKNPTAFYLCASSIRRGGWGNQPQHFGDGTRLSIL.

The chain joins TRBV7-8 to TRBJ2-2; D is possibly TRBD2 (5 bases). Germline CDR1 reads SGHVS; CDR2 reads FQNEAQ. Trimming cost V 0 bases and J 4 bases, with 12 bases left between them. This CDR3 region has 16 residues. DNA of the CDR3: TGTGCCAGCAGCTTAGCGGCGGGTGCCCTCACCGGGGAGCTGTTTTTT. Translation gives CASSLAAGALTGELFF.

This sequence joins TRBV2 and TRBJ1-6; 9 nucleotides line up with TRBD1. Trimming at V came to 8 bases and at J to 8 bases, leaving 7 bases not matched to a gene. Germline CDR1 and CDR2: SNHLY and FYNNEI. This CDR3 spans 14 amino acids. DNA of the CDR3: TGTGCCAGCGGGGACAGGGTGCCGTATTCACCCCTCCACTTT. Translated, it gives CASGDRVPYSPLHF.

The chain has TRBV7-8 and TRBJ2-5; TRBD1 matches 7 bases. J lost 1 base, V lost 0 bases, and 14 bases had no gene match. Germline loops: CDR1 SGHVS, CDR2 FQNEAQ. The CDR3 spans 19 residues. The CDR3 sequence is CASSLASGQRRQFQETQYF. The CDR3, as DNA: TGTGCCAGCAGCTTAGCGTCGGGACAGAGAAGACAATTCCAAGAGACCCAGTACTTC.

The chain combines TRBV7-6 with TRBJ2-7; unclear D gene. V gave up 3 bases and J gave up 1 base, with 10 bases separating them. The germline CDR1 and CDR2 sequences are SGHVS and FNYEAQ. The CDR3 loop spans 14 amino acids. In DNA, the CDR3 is TGTGCCAGCAGCTTTAGCTATTCTTCCTACGAGCAGTACTTC. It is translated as CASSFSYSSYEQYF.